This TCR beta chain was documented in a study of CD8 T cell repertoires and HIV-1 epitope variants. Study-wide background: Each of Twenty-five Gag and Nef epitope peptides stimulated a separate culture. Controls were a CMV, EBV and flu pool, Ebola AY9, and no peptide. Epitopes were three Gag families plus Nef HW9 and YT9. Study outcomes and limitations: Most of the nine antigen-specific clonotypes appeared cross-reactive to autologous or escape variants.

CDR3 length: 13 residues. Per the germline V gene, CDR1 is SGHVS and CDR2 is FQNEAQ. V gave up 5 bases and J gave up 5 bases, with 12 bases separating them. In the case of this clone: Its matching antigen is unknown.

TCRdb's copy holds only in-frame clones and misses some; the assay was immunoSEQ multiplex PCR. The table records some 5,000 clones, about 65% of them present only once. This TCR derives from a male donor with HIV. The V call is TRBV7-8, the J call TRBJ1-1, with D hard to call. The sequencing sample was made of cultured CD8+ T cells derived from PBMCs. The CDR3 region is CASSRGGRTEAFF. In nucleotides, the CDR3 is TGTGCCAGCAGCCGGGGAGGGCGAACTGAAGCTTTCTTT.